Listed below are T cell receptor beta chains from one sample, sequenced in a study of T-cell reconstitution after alpha-beta-depleted transplantation in children. TCRdb recomputed calls from the PCR reads with MiXCR, one row per CDR3 protein. In the table there are fewer than 550,000 distinct CDR3 sequences, more than 9.5% of which are singletons. The sequenced sample was PBMCs, mostly from graft donor cells, obtained 180 days after TCRalphabeta/CD19-depleted stem cell transplant. These receptors all come from a female patient between 2 and 15 years old who had a stem cell transplant for aplastic anemia, so the T cells may come from the graft donor. The CDR3 runs from the conserved cysteine through the conserved F or W. The D gene is left open where the match is weak. Where a row states a size, it is once, few, many or the class of an expanded clone; other rows omit it.

TRBJ2-1 TRBV21-1 . . TGTGCCAGCAGCAAGAGAGGGACACAATTGGTCAATGAGCAGTTCTTC CASSKRGTQLVNEQFF
TRBJ2-1 TRBV7-6 few TRBD2 TGTGCCAGCAGCTTAGCACTAGCGGGAGAGGTTGAGCAGTTCTTC CASSLALAGEVEQFF
TRBJ2-7 TRBV7-9 . TRBD1 TGTGCCAGCAGCCCACAGGGGGCCCTTATCTACGAGCAGTACTTC CASSPQGALIYEQYF
TRBJ1-2 TRBV7-9 . TRBD1 TGTGCCAGCAGCTTATCGTGGACAGGGGGCGATGGCTACACCTTC CASSLSWTGGDGYTF
TRBJ2-5 TRBV12-3/TRBV12-4 . . TGTGCCAGCACGACGGCCCGGACCCAGTACTTC CASTTARTQYF
TRBJ2-2 TRBV9 . . TGTGCCAGCACGAAAGCGAACACCGGGGAGCTGTTTTTT CASTKANTGELFF
TRBJ2-5 TRBV12-5 . . TGTGCTAGCACAACTCCTAAAAGGGAGACCCAGTACTTC CASTTPKRETQYF
TRBJ1-1 TRBV7-9 . . TGTGCCAGCAGCTCCCCCAGCGGGGCTGAAGCTTTCTTT CASSSPSGAEAFF
TRBJ2-5 TRBV5-5 many . TGTGCCAGCAGCTTGGCGGCAGCACAAGAGACCCAGTACTTC CASSLAAAQETQYF
TRBJ1-1 TRBV12-3/TRBV12-4 . . TGTGCCAGCAGTCTCCTTTGGGGGCGGATCACTGAAGCTTTCTTT CASSLLWGRITEAFF
TRBJ2-7 TRBV6-2/TRBV6-3 once TRBD1 TGTGCCAGCAGGAGACCGACAGGGGAGCAGTACTTC CASRRPTGEQYF
TRBJ1-2 TRBV27 . . TGTGCCAGCAGTCCGGGACTCGAAAAGAACTATGGCTACACCTTC CASSPGLEKNYGYTF
TRBJ2-1 TRBV14 few TRBD2 TGTGCCAGCAGCCAAGTGGGCGGGAGAATGTACAATGAGCAGTTCTTC CASSQVGGRMYNEQFF
TRBJ2-1 TRBV7-9 few TRBD2 TGTGCCAGCAGCCATACTATGGGGCGGGAGGGGTACAATGAGCAGTTCTTC CASSHTMGREGYNEQFF
TRBJ2-1 TRBV4-3 . TRBD2 TGCGCCAGCGGAGTCGAGGGTAGCGGGAGTAAATTCTTC CASGVEGSGSKFF
TRBJ2-7 TRBV7-8 few . TGTGCCAGCAGCTCAAGGGGGGTGAGCGAGCAGTACTTC CASSSRGVSEQYF
TRBJ1-2 TRBV4-3 . . TGCGCCAGCAGCTGTCACTTTAAAGGACAGACCGGTTTCGATCTCTATGGCTACACCTTC CASSCHFKGQTGFDLYGYTF
TRBJ1-3 TRBV10-3 . TRBD1 TGTGCCATCGCGGGACAGCGAAAAATCTCTGGAAACACCATATATTTT CAIAGQRKISGNTIYF
TRBJ2-7 TRBV12-3/TRBV12-4 few TRBD1 TGTGCCAGCAGGATAGACAGGGCGGGTTACGAGCAGTACTTC CASRIDRAGYEQYF
TRBJ1-1 TRBV5-6 few . TGTGCCTGGGGGGGTTCGATGAACACTGAAGCTTTCTTT CAWGGSMNTEAFF
TRBJ1-2 TRBV4-3 few TRBD1 TGCGCCAGCAGCCAAGATTGGACAGGCGGCTATGGCTACACCTTC CASSQDWTGGYGYTF
TRBJ2-5 TRBV7-9 . . TGTGCCAGCAGCCCATTTCCCGAGACCCAGTACTTC CASSPFPETQYF
TRBJ2-1 TRBV10-3 few . TGTGCCGCCGGTTGGGGCGGGAGACAGGACAATGAGCAGTTCTTC CAAGWGGRQDNEQFF
TRBJ2-3 TRBV5-1 . TRBD2 TGCGCCAGCAGCAGGTCGGGGACTAGCGGGAGAAGCACAGATCCGCAGTATTTT CASSRSGTSGRSTDPQYF
TRBJ2-2 TRBV27 many . TGTGCCAGCAGTCCGTCCTGGACCACCGGGGAGCTGTTTTTT CASSPSWTTGELFF
TRBJ2-6 TRBV12-3/TRBV12-4 many . TGTGCCAGCAGGACTCCCGTACCGCCGGCTGGGGCCAACGTCCTGACTTTC CASRTPVPPAGANVLTF
TRBJ2-1 TRBV30 few . TGTGCCTGGAGTAGGGGGGACTCTTACAATGAGCAGTTCTTC CAWSRGDSYNEQFF
TRBJ2-5 TRBV5-1 . TRBD1 TGCGCCAGCAGCTTGCATGATGGGCCGCGCAGGGGGAGAGAGACCCAGTACTTC CASSLHDGPRRGRETQYF
TRBJ2-2 TRBV20-1 few . TGCAGTGCCCTAGGACCTCTGAACACCGGGGAGCTGTTTTTT CSALGPLNTGELFF